This TCR beta chain emerged from a study of OX40 agonist ivuxolimab in advanced cancers. Study background: Patients were dosed with the agonistic anti-OX40 (CD134) antibody ivuxolimab.

This CDR3 is built from 14 residues. V lost 2 bases, J lost 5 bases, and 13 bases lay in between. Germline CDR1 is SGHDT and CDR2 is YYEEEE. As for this clone: The antigen is undetermined.

General study results and limits: Clonal expansion by week 6 occurred in CD4+ and CD8+ blood T cells (at 0.1 to 3.0 mg/kg). The study found that CD8+ T cells averaged more expanded clones than CD4+.

TCRdb's table, derived via immunoSEQ multiplex PCR, lists solely in-frame clones and lacks some. Of some 43,000 clones in the sample, 88% were seen once. This clonotype was obtained from an adult with an advanced solid tumor such as melanoma, head and neck, liver or kidney cancer. This specimen consisted of CD4+ or CD8+ T cells sorted from blood, obtained in a trial of the OX40 agonist ivuxolimab. The rearrangement uses TRBV5-6 and TRBJ1-2; D is perhaps TRBD1 (5 bases). The CDR3 loop reads CASSLGKGPYGYTF. The DNA for the CDR3 is TGTGCCAGCAGCTTAGGGAAGGGGCCATATGGCTACACCTTC.